This T cell receptor beta chain appears in the sequencing data of a study of human CD8 memory T cell subsets (dated by TCRdb to between 2020 and 2021). Describing the broader study: To assess clonal relationships, the TCRbeta repertoires of stem-like (TSTEM), progenitor exhausted-like (TPEX) and effector memory CD8+ T cell subsets were compared. Six donors each provided TSTEM, TPEX and effector memory subsets, and TCRbeta repertoires were obtained from all six.

Study-level results and caveats: Although both stem-like subsets shared clonotypes with effector memory cells, the overlap between TSTEM and TPEX repertoires was minimal, suggesting distinct antigen spectra for the TSTEM and TPEX subsets. Normalized Shannon-Wiener diversity was similarly high in the TSTEM and TPEX subsets, while the effector memory subsets were comparatively less diverse. Sequencing was limited to TCRbeta chains, and the repertoire comparisons were based on six donors analyzed with paired t-tests and Bonferroni correction. Greater repertoire diversity in TSTEM than in TPEX subsets was suggested by Chao1 estimates, potentially reflecting a broader range of specificities.

Measured from the cysteine to the phenylalanine, the CDR3 is 13 residues long. No DNA accompanies this entry. The germline V gene gives CDR1 as SQVTM and CDR2 as ANQGSEA. Sequenced on a NextSeq 550. A Human TCR Profiling Kit was used to prepare UMI-labeled 5' RACE TCRbeta libraries. Every TCRbeta library was prepared in parallel with an identical number of PCR cycles. The original methods were these. Each TCRbeta library contained between roughly 2,700 and 20,000 functional CDR3beta clonotypes. MIGEC 1.2.9 was used for UMI extraction and consensus assembly, with a minimum of three reads required per UMI. MiXCR 3.0.3 was used to extract the in-frame CDR3beta repertoires. Diversity metrics were computed in VDJtools 1.2.1 after downsampling each sample to 42,000 randomly selected UMIs. Repertoire overlap metrics D, R and F2 were calculated in VDJtools for the top 3,000 clones of each sample pair. After reprocessing by TCRdb, each CDR3 protein sequence is one entry, and no DNA is given. The V and J calls follow TCRdb's processing rather than the paper's. The sample's own table lists over 8,000 distinct CDR3 sequences. The ten largest clones take up 7.5% to 10% of the sample.

Frequency alone marks this clonotype as medium-sized (0.01 to 0.1%); no count is stored. Its binding antigen is unknown. CCR7+ PD-1- TIGIT- cells were defined as stem-like memory CD8+ T cells (TSTEM). Density gradient separation was used to isolate peripheral blood mononuclear cells from healthy donor buffy coats. In the study, negative magnetic separation with EasySep or MojoSort CD8+ T cell isolation kits was used to enrich total CD8+ T cells. For each subset, total RNA was extracted using an RNeasy Mini Kit from duplicate vials of some 160,000 sorted CD8+ T cells. PBMCs were used either fresh or after cryopreservation in fetal bovine serum containing around 10% DMSO. CD8+ T cell subsets were sorted to purity by fluorescence-activated cell sorting on a FACSAria III.

The sequence was collected from a human donor in good health. The chain couples TRBV29-1 to TRBJ2-5; the D gene TCRdb calls, TRBD2, cannot be checked with no DNA. Input material: CD8+ stem-like memory T cells (TSCM and TCM) sorted from PBMCs. The cell subset or site label here, explained by the study, means: stem-like memory CD8 T cells (TSTEM), CCR7+ PD-1- TIGIT-. The CDR3 reads as follows: CSVSQFAGETQYF.